The clone carrying this T cell receptor (beta chain) came up once. Its antigen is still unknown. The sequenced patients had an expansion of CD8+CD57+ cells seen by flow cytometry. The sample is drawn from a study of CD8+CD57+ T cells in acquired aplastic anemia. As for the study in general: Sorting CD4+ and CD8+ cells gave DNA averaging around 3 ug.

CDR3 size: 14 residues. With 0 bases removed from V and 6 bases from J, the gap between germline ends came to 13 bases. The germline V gene has CDR1 SGDLS and CDR2 YYNGEE. Study results and limitations: Patients and controls shared some 30 CD8+ CDR3 sequences, highly expressed in patients.

TCR beta VDJ and CDR3 were profiled, and genomic DNA was the template. TCRdb passed the reads through MiXCR, listing each CDR3 protein once. The table lists under 200,000 distinct CDR3 sequences, roughly 43% of them singletons. The rearrangement joins TRBV9 to TRBJ2-7; maybe TRBD2 (5 bases). This clonotype originated in a human donor with aplastic anemia. Sequencing input: sorted CD4+, CD8+, or CD8+CD57+ T cells (not recorded which) from PBMCs. As DNA, the CDR3 is TGTGCCAGCAGCGTAGGAGGAGCAGGAGGCGAGCAGTACTTC. Protein sequence: CASSVGGAGGEQYF.